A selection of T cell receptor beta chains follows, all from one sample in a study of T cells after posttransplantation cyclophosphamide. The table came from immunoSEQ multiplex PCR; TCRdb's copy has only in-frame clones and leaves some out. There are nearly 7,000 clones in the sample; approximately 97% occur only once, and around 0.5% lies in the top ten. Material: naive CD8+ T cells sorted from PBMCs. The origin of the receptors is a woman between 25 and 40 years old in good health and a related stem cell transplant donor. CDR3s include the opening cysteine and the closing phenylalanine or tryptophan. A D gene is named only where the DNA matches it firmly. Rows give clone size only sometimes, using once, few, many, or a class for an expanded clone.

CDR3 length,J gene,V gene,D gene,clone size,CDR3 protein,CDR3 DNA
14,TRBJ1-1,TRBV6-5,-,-,CASRPPTGQPEAFF,TGTGCCAGCAGACCACCGACAGGACAACCTGAAGCTTTCTTT
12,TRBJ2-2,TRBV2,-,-,CASSPFTGELFF,TGTGCCAGCAGTCCCTTCACCGGGGAGCTGTTTTTT
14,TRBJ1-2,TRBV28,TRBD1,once,CASSSIETGDGYTF,TGTGCCAGCAGCTCTATTGAAACAGGGGATGGCTACACCTTC
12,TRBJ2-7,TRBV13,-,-,CASSQGGYEQYF,TGTGCCAGCAGCCAAGGAGGTTACGAGCAGTACTTC
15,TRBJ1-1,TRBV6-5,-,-,CASSYGDQGVTEAFF,TGTGCCAGCAGTTACGGAGATCAAGGGGTCACTGAAGCTTTCTTT
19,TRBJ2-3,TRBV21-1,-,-,CASEQKSALAGDFTDTQYF,TGTGCCAGCGAGCAAAAGAGCGCCTTAGCGGGGGACTTCACAGATACGCAGTATTTT
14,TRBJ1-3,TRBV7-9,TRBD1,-,CASSSGGIGNTIYF,TGTGCCAGCAGCTCAGGGGGCATCGGAAACACCATATATTTT
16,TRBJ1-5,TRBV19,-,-,CASRKTAAYSNQPQHF,TGTGCCAGTAGAAAGACAGCCGCATATAGCAATCAGCCCCAGCATTTT
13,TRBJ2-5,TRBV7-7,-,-,CASSLNSQETQYF,TGTGCCAGCAGCTTAAACAGCCAAGAGACCCAGTACTTC
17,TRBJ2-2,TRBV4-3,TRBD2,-,CASSQASGGLNTGELFF,TGCGCCAGCAGCCAAGCCTCGGGGGGACTGAACACCGGGGAGCTGTTTTTT
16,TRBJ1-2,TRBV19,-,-,CASSMYYRDLLYGYTF,TGTGCCAGTAGTATGTACTACAGGGACCTTCTCTATGGCTACACCTTC